A selection of T cell receptor beta chains follows, all from one sample in a study of PD-L1 blockade in urothelial cancer. Generated by immunoSEQ multiplex PCR, the TCRdb table keeps only in-frame clones and is missing some. The top ten clones hold about 0.92% of a sample with 100,000 or so clones, approximately 90% of them seen once. Here the sequenced sample was PBMCs, taken around atezolizumab (anti-PD-L1) treatment. The receptors come from an elderly woman with urothelial cancer. Each CDR3 is given with its conserved first and last residue.

J	V	CDR3
TRBJ1-2	TRBV13	CASSLGTARTSGYTF
TRBJ1-5	TRBV5-1	CASSLGGIDQPQHF
TRBJ1-1	TRBV7-2	CASSLDQALMNTEAFF
TRBJ2-3	TRBV7-9	CASTPRRGSTDTQYF
TRBJ2-2	TRBV7-3	CASKKTEVTGELFF
TRBJ2-2	TRBV7-9	CASKRLAGGSTGELFF
TRBJ1-1	TRBV29-1	CSVEEGQNTEAFF
TRBJ2-1	TRBV11-2	CASSPRTGAGEQFF
TRBJ1-4	TRBV27	CASSPLRTGEKLFF
TRBJ2-7	TRBV6-1	CASSEMRTGLDEQYF
TRBJ2-7	TRBV7-8	CASSLTGLLGEQYF
TRBJ2-7	TRBV5-1	CASSLGLAESYEQYF
TRBJ2-7	TRBV28	CASSLKGGSYEQYF
TRBJ2-7	TRBV29-1	CSVGNSVSSYEQYF